The T cell receptor (beta chain) described here comes from a study of shared clonotypes between healthy human individuals. Study outcomes and limitations: The study generally estimated greater richness for naive than memory subsets. It was observed that around 5% of naive CD4 clonotypes were shared across four donors.

Using about 220 ng DNA, some 30,000 T cell genomes, the sorted-subset replicate PCRs were run. Original analysis: Sequence data from immunoSEQ were junction-only and lacked quality scores; consequently, filtering differed. Generated by immunoSEQ multiplex PCR, the TCRdb table keeps only in-frame clones and is missing some. V, J and clone size derive from that table, while D and trimming were established from the DNA sequence. The data show around 2,000,000 clones, roughly 94% seen once. A note on this clone: Its antigen is as yet unknown.

CD45RO-negative, CCR7-selected cells formed the naive CD8 fraction, which excluded terminally differentiated effector memory CD45RA+ cells. V shed 4 bases and J shed 5 bases, with 14 bases lying between them. Germline-derived CDR1 and CDR2 are SGHRS and YFSETQ. This CDR3 is 14 amino acids long. The chain recombines TRBV5-1 with TRBJ2-3; maybe TRBD1 (7 bases). The receptor was isolated from a man in his late teens or twenties in good health. Material: naive CD8+ T cells sorted from blood. The CDR3 here is CASSRGTELDTQYF. The CDR3, as DNA: TGCGCCAGCAGCCGGGGGACAGAACTAGATACGCAGTATTTT.